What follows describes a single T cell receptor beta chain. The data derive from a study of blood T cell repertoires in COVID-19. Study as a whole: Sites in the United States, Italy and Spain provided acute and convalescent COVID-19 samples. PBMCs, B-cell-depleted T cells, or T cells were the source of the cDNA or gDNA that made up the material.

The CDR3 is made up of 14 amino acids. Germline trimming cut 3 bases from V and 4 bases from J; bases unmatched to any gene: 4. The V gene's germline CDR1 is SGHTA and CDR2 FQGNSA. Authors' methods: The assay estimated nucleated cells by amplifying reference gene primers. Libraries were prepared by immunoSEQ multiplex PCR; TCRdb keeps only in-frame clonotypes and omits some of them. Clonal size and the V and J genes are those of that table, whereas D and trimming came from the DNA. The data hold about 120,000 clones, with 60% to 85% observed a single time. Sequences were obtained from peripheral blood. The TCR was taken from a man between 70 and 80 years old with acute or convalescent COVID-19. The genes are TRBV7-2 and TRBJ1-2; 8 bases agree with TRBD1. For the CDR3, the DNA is TGTGCCAGCAGCTTCGCAGGGGGCGTCTATGGCTACACCTTC. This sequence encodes CASSFAGGVYGYTF.